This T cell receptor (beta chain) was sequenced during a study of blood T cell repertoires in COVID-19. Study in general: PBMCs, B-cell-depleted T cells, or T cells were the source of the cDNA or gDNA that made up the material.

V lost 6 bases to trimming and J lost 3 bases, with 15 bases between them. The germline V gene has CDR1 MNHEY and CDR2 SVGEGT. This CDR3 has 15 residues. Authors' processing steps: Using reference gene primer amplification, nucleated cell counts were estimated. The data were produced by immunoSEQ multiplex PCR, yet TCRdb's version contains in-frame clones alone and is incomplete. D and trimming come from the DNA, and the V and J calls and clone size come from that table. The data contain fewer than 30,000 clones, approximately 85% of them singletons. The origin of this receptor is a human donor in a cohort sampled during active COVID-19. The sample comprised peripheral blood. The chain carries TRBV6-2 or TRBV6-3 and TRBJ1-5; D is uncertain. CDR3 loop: CASSEWQAINQPQHF. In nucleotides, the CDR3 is TGTGCCAGCAGCGAATGGCAGGCGATCAATCAGCCCCAGCATTTT.